A selection of T cell receptor beta chains follows, all from one sample in a study of OX40 agonist ivuxolimab in advanced cancers. TCRdb keeps only in-frame clones here, not all; method: immunoSEQ multiplex PCR. The sample includes approximately 77,000 clones, under 95% of them seen just once. The sequenced sample was CD4+ or CD8+ T cells sorted from blood, obtained in a trial of the OX40 agonist ivuxolimab. Receptor source: an adult with an advanced solid tumor such as melanoma, head and neck, liver or kidney cancer. Each CDR3 is given with its conserved first and last residue. Each record gives: CDR3 length, clone size, J gene, D gene, V gene, CDR3 protein, CDR3 DNA. The D gene is left open where the match is weak. The size of a clone is reported for some rows only, either as once, few or many, or as a class for expanded clones.

13	once	TRBJ2-7	.	TRBV29-1	CSVTGNGAYEQYF	TGCAGCGTCACTGGGAACGGCGCCTACGAGCAGTACTTC
15	.	TRBJ2-2	TRBD2	TRBV2	CASSAQLAGGGELFF	TGTGCCAGCAGTGCCCAACTAGCGGGAGGTGGGGAGCTGTTTTTT
16	.	TRBJ2-2	TRBD2	TRBV6-6	CASSYRRERNTGELFF	TGTGCCAGCAGTTACCGGCGGGAGCGGAACACCGGGGAGCTGTTTTTT
15	.	TRBJ1-6	.	TRBV6-1	CASSEAGTGGSPLHF	TGTGCCAGCAGTGAAGCCGGGACTGGAGGTTCACCCCTCCACTTT
14	.	TRBJ2-5	TRBD1	TRBV27	CASSPRQGEETQYF	TGTGCCAGCAGCCCCCGACAGGGAGAAGAGACCCAGTACTTC
13	.	TRBJ2-1	.	TRBV19	CASRDFSYNEQFF	TGTGCCAGTAGGGACTTTTCCTACAATGAGCAGTTCTTC
14	.	TRBJ2-6	.	TRBV28	CASRATSGANVLTF	TGTGCCAGCAGAGCAACCTCTGGGGCCAACGTCCTGACTTTC
15	.	TRBJ2-2	.	TRBV28	CATKTGTLNTGELFF	TGTGCCACCAAAACCGGGACACTTAACACCGGGGAGCTGTTTTTT
11	.	TRBJ2-7	.	TRBV6-5	CASKVLGEQYF	TGTGCCAGCAAGGTCCTAGGTGAGCAGTACTTC
14	.	TRBJ1-5	.	TRBV18	CASSRKEIDQPQHF	TGTGCCAGCTCACGAAAGGAGATTGATCAGCCCCAGCATTTT
15	.	TRBJ2-7	TRBD1	TRBV28	CASSSGQGSSYEQYF	TGTGCCAGCAGCTCTGGACAGGGAAGCTCCTACGAGCAGTACTTC
15	.	TRBJ1-3	.	TRBV28	CASSSSGVTGNTIYF	TGTGCCAGCAGTTCCTCGGGGGTTACTGGAAACACCATATATTTT
14	few	TRBJ1-2	TRBD1	TRBV28	CASSPGTGPYGYTF	TGTGCCAGCAGTCCCGGGACAGGGCCCTATGGCTACACCTTC
13	few	TRBJ1-5	TRBD1	TRBV10-1	CASAGTGNQPQHF	TGCGCCAGCGCCGGGACAGGCAATCAGCCCCAGCATTTT
15	.	TRBJ1-2	.	TRBV14	CASSQVGPRLEGYTF	TGTGCCAGCAGCCAAGTGGGACCCCGCCTGGAAGGCTACACCTTC
13	once	TRBJ1-1	TRBD1	TRBV28	CASREQGATEAFF	TGTGCCAGCAGGGAACAGGGGGCAACTGAAGCTTTCTTT
14	few	TRBJ1-2	TRBD1	TRBV6-1	CASTRGTGRGGYTF	TGTGCCAGCACCAGGGGGACAGGGAGGGGTGGCTACACCTTC
13	.	TRBJ2-7	TRBD1	TRBV10-3	CAISPDRLGEQYF	TGTGCCATCAGTCCGGACAGGCTGGGGGAGCAGTACTTC